These T cell receptor beta chains were read from a single sample in a study of blood T cell repertoires in COVID-19. Profiling relied on immunoSEQ multiplex PCR, and the TCRdb table lists in-frame clones only, not all of them. This table has approximately 150,000 clones, over 80% appearing once. Input material: peripheral blood. The receptors shown here come from a woman over 75 with COVID-19, enrolled during active disease. The conserved cysteine and the conserved F or W are not part of the CDR3 here. The order of the fields is D gene, J gene, V gene, CDR3 protein. The D gene is left open where the match is weak.

D: TRBD1; J: TRBJ2-1; V: TRBV5-4; CDR3: ASSLSGQVGINEQF
D: TRBD2; J: TRBJ2-7; V: TRBV5-4; CDR3: ASSLPSGRDEQY
D: NA; J: TRBJ1-5; V: TRBV12-5; CDR3: ASAPGHVWPQH
D: TRBD1; J: TRBJ1-2; V: TRBV18; CDR3: ASTRDRGHNYGYT
D: NA; J: TRBJ1-3; V: TRBV6-4; CDR3: ASSPQNTFSGNTIY
D: NA; J: TRBJ2-3; V: TRBV7-9; CDR3: ASSSGSTDTQY
D: TRBD1; J: TRBJ1-2; V: TRBV9; CDR3: ASSVVGQAQLNYGYT
D: NA; J: TRBJ1-1; V: TRBV2; CDR3: ASSVAQGNTEAF
D: NA; J: TRBJ2-4; V: TRBV6-1; CDR3: ASSGGAPNIQY
D: NA; J: TRBJ1-6; V: TRBV6-1; CDR3: ASSEVRMGNSPLH
D: TRBD1; J: TRBJ1-5; V: TRBV19; CDR3: ASSGTGDFNQPQH
D: NA; J: TRBJ2-3; V: TRBV4-2; CDR3: ASSQERGDTQY
D: NA; J: TRBJ2-5; V: TRBV2; CDR3: ASSGVGAETQY
D: TRBD1; J: TRBJ1-2; V: TRBV29-1; CDR3: TAGGGYT
D: TRBD1; J: TRBJ2-7; V: TRBV6-5; CDR3: ASRKSGTAVYEQY
D: TRBD2; J: TRBJ2-1; V: TRBV5-1; CDR3: ASSPGLAGAPDRNEQF
D: NA; J: TRBJ2-1; V: TRBV10-1; CDR3: ASSESVAGEQF
D: NA; J: TRBJ1-1; V: TRBV5-1; CDR3: ASSLEVAGNEAF
D: NA; J: TRBJ2-1; V: TRBV9; CDR3: ASVNNEQF
D: NA; J: TRBJ2-3; V: TRBV29-1; CDR3: SVRTASTDTQY
D: TRBD2; J: TRBJ2-3; V: TRBV10-1; CDR3: ASSEASGESTDTQY
D: TRBD1; J: TRBJ2-2; V: TRBV19; CDR3: ASSGQTGRTGELF
D: TRBD1; J: TRBJ1-2; V: TRBV4-1; CDR3: ASSQGRGSYGYT
D: TRBD1; J: TRBJ2-1; V: TRBV28; CDR3: ASRPRTGLGEQF
D: NA; J: TRBJ2-2; V: TRBV20-1; CDR3: SASPGSESGELF